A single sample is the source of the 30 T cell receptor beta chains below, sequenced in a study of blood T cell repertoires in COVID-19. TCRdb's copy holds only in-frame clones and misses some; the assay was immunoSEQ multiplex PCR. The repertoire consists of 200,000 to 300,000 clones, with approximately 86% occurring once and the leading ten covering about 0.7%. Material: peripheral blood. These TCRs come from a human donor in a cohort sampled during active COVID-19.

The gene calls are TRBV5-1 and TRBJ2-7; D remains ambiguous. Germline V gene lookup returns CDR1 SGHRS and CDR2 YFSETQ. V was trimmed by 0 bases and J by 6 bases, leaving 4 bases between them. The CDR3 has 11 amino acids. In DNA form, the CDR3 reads TGCGCCAGCAGCTTGGGCGGCGAGCAGTACTTC. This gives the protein CASSLGGEQYF.

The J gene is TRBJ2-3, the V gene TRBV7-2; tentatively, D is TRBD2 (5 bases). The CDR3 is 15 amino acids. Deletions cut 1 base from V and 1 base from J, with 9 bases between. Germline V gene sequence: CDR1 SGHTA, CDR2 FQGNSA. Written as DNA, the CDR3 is TGTGCCAGCAGCTTAGTAAGCGGACGCACAGATACGCAGTATTTT. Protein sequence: CASSLVSGRTDTQYF.

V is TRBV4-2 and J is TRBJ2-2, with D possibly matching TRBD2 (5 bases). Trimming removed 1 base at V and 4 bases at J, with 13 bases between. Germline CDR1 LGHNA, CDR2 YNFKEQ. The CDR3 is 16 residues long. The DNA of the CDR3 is TGTGCCAGCAGCCAAGGAGGGAGACTACTCACCGGGGAGCTGTTTTTT. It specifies CASSQGGRLLTGELFF.

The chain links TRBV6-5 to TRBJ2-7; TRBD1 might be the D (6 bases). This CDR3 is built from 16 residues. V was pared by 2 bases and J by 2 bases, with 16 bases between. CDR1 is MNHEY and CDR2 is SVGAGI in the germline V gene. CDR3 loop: CASSYQGPEGAYEQYF. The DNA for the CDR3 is TGTGCCAGCAGTTACCAAGGACCCGAGGGGGCCTACGAGCAGTACTTC.

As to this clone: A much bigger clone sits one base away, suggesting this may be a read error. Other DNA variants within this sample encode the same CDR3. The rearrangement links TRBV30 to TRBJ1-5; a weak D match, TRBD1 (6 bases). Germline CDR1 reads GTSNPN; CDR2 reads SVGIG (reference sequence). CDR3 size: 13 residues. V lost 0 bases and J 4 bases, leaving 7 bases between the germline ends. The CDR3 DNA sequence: TGTGCCTGGAGTGTCCAGGGGAATCAGCCCCAGCATTTT. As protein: CAWSVQGNQPQHF.

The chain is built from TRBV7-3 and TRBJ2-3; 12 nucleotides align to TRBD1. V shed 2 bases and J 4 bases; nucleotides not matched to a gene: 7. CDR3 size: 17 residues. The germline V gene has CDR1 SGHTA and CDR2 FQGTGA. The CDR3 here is CASSLGRDRGQADTQYF. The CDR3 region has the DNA TGTGCCAGCAGCTTAGGGAGGGACAGGGGGCAGGCAGATACGCAGTATTTT.

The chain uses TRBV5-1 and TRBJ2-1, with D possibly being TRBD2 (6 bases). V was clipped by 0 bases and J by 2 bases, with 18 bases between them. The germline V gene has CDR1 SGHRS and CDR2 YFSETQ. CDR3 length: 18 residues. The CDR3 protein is CASSLGASDLSAYNEQFF. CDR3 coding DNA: TGCGCCAGCAGCTTGGGCGCTAGCGACCTCTCCGCCTACAATGAGCAGTTCTTC.

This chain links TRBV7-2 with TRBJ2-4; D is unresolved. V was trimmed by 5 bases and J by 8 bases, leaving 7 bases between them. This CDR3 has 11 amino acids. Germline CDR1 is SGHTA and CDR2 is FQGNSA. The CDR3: CASSLLDIQYF. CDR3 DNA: TGTGCCAGCAGCCTCCTTGACATTCAGTACTTC.

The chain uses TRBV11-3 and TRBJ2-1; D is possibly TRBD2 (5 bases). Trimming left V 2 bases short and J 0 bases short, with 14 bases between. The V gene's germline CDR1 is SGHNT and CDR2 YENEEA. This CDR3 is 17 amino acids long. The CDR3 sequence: CASSLSSVGSSYNEQFF. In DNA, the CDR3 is TGTGCCAGCAGCTTAAGCAGCGTAGGGAGCTCCTACAATGAGCAGTTCTTC.

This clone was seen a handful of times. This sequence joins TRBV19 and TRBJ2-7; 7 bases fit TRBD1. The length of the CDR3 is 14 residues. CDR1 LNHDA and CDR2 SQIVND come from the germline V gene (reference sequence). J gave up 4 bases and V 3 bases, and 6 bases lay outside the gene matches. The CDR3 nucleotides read TGTGCCAGTAGTATTGAGACAGGGTCTTACGAGCAGTACTTC. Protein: CASSIETGSYEQYF.

The CDR3 is CASSKEAGGTYNEQFF. For the CDR3, the DNA is TGTGCCAGCAGCAAAGAAGCGGGAGGGACCTACAATGAGCAGTTCTTC. The chain combines TRBV21-1 with TRBJ2-1; the D call TRBD2 from the table was never checked on the DNA. TRBV21-1 is listed as a pseudogene. CDR3 length: 16 amino acids.

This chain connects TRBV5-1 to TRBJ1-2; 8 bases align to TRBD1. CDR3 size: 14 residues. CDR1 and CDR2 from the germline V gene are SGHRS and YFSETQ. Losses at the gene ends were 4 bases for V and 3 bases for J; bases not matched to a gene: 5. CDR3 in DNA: TGCGCCAGCAGCGATGGGGACAGGTACTATGGCTACACCTTC. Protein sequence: CASSDGDRYYGYTF.

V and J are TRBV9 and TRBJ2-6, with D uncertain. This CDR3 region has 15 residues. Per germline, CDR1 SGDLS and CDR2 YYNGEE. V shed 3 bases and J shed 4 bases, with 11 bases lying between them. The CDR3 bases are TGTGCCAGCAGCGGTACTTTTCTGGGGGCCAACGTCCTGACTTTC. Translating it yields CASSGTFLGANVLTF.

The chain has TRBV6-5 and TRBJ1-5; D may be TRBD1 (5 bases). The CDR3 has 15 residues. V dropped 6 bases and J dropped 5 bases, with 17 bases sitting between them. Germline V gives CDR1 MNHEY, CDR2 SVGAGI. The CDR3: CASRFQGSRYQPQHF. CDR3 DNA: TGTGCCAGCAGGTTCCAGGGTTCCCGTTATCAGCCCCAGCATTTT.

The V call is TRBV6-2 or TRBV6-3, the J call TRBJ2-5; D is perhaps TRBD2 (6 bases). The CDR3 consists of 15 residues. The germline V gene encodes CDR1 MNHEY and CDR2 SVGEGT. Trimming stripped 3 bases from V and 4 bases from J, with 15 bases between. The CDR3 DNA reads TGTGCCAGCAGTTATCGTCCAGCGGGTTTAGAGACCCAGTACTTC. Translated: CASSYRPAGLETQYF.

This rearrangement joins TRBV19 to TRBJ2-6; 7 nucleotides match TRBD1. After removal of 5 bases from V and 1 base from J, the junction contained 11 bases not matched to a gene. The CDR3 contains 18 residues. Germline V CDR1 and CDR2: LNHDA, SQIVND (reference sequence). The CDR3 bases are TGTGCCAGTAGTCCGCAAAGGGGGCCCGTTTCTGGGGCCAACGTCCTGACTTTC. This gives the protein CASSPQRGPVSGANVLTF.

The CDR3 sequence: CATSDGIQGLGFYGYTF. As DNA, the CDR3 is TGTGCCACCAGTGATGGCATCCAGGGTTTGGGCTTCTATGGCTACACCTTC. The chain recombines TRBV24-1 with TRBJ1-2; weak D call: TRBD1 (5 bases). CDR3 length: 17 residues. The V end lost 3 bases, the J end lost 4 bases, and 20 bases lay between the germline ends. CDR1 KGHDR and CDR2 SFDVKD come from the germline V gene.

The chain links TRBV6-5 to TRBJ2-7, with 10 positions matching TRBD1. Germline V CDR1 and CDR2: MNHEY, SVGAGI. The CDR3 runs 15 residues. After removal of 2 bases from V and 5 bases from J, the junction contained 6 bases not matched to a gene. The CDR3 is CASSYNYGTGDEQYF. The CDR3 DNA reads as TGTGCCAGCAGTTACAATTACGGGACAGGGGACGAGCAGTACTTC.

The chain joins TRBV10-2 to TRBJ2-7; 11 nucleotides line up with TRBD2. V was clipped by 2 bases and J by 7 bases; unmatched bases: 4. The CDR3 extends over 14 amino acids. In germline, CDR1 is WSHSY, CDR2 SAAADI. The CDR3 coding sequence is TGCGCCAGCAGTGAGATACTAGCGGGAGATGAGCAGTACTTC. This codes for CASSEILAGDEQYF.

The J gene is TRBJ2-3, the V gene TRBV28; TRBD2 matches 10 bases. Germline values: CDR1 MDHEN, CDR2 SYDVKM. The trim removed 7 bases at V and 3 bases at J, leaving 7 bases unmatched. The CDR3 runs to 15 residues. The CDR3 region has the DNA TGTGCCAGCACCCTGGGGACTAGCGAGACAGATACGCAGTATTTT. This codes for CASTLGTSETDTQYF.

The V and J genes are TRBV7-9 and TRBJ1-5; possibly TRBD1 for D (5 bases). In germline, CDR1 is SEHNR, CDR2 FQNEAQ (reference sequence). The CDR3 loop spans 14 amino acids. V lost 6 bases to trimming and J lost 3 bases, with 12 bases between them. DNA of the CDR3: TGTGCCAGCAGTTGGGGGGGGGTCAATCAGCCCCAGCATTTT. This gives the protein CASSWGGVNQPQHF.

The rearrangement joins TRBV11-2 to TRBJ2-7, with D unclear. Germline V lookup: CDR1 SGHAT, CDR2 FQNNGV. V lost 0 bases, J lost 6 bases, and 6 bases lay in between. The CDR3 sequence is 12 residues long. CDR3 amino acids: CASSLDPREQYF. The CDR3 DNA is TGTGCCAGCAGCTTAGACCCCCGCGAGCAGTACTTC.

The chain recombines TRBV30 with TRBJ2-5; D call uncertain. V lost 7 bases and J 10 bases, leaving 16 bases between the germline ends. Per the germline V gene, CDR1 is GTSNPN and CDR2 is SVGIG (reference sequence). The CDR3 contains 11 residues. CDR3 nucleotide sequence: TGTGCCTCCGCTTTGGGCATTGACCAGTACTTC. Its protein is CASALGIDQYF.

CDR3 DNA: TGTGCCAGCAGCTCCACGGACAGAAGAGACACTGAAGCTTTCTTT. It translates to CASSSTDRRDTEAFF. This chain links TRBV6-5 with TRBJ1-1; tentatively, D is TRBD1 (6 bases). Trimming took 6 bases from V and 3 from J, leaving 17 bases between them. The CDR3 totals 15 residues. CDR1 is MNHEY and CDR2 is SVGAGI in the germline V gene.

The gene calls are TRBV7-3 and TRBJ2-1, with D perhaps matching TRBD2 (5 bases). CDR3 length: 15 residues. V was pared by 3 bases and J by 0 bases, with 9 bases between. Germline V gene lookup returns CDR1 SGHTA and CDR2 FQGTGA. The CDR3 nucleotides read TGTGCCAGCAGCTTGGGAGCTAGCTCCTACAATGAGCAGTTCTTC. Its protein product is CASSLGASSYNEQFF.

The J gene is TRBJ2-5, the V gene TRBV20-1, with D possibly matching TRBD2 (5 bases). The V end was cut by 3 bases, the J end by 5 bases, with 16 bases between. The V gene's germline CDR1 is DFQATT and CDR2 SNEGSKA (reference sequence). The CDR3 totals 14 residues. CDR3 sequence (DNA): TGCAGTGCTAGTAACGTCGGGGAGTCGGAGACCCAGTACTTC. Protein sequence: CSASNVGESETQYF.

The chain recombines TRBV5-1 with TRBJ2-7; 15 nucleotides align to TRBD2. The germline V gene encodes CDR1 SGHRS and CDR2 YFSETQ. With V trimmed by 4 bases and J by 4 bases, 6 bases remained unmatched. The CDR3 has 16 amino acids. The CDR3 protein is CASSPRTSGGGYEQYF. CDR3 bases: TGCGCCAGCAGCCCCCGGACTAGCGGGGGGGGGTACGAGCAGTACTTC.

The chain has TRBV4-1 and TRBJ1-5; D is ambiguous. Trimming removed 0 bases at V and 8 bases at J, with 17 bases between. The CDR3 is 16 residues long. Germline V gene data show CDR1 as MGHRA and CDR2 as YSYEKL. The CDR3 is CASSQETVARWEPQHF. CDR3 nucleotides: TGCGCCAGCAGCCAAGAGACTGTGGCACGGTGGGAGCCCCAGCATTTT.

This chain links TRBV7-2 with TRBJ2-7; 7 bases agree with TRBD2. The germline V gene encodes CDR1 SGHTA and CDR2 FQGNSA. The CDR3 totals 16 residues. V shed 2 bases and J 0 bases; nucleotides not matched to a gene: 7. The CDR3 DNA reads TGTGCCAGCAGCTTATCAGCGGGACGCAGCTCCTACGAGCAGTACTTC. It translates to CASSLSAGRSSYEQYF. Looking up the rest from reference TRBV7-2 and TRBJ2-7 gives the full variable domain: GAGVSQSPSNKVTEKGKDVELRCDPISGHTALYWYRQSLGQGLEFLIYFQGNSAPDKSGLPSDRFSAERTGGSVSTLTIQRTQQEDSAVYLCASSLSAGRSSYEQYFGPGTRLTVT.

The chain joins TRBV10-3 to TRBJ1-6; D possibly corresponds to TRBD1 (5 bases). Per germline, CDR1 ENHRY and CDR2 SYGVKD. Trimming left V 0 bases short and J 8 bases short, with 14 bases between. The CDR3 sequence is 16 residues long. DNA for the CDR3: TGTGCCATCAGTGAGTCAGGGGTCGAGTTCTATTCACCCCTCCACTTT. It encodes CAISESGVEFYSPLHF.